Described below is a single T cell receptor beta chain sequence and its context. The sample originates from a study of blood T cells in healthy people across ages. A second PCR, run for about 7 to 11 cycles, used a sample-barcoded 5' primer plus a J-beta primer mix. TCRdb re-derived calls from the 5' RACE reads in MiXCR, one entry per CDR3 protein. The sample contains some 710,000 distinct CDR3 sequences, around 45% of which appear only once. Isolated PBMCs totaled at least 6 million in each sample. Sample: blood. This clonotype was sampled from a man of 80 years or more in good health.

CDR3 sequence reads: CSVGQDNNSPLHF. Written as DNA, the CDR3 is TGCAGCGTTGGACAGGATAATAATTCACCCCTCCACTTT. This chain links TRBV29-1 with TRBJ1-6, with D perhaps matching TRBD1 (6 bases). CDR3 length: 13 residues. V was clipped by 4 bases and J by 5 bases, with 9 bases between them. Germline CDR1 is SQVTM and CDR2 is ANQGSEA.